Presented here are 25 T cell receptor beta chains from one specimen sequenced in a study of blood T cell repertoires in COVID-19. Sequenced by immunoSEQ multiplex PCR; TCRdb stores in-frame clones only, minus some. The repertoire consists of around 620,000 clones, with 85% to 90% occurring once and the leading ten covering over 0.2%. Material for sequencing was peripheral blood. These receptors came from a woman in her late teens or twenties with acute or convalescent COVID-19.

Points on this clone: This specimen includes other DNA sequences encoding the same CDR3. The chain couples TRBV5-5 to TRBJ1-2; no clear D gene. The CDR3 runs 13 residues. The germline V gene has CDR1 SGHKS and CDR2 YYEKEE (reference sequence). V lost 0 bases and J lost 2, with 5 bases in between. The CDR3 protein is CASSLAGNYGYTF. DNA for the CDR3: TGTGCCAGCAGCTTGGCAGGAAACTATGGCTACACCTTC.

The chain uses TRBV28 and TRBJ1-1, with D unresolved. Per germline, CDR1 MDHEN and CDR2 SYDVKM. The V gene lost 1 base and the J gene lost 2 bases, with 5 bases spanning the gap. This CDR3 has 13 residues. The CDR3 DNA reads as TGTGCCAGCAGTTTATCGGTTAACACTGAAGCTTTCTTT. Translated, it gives CASSLSVNTEAFF.

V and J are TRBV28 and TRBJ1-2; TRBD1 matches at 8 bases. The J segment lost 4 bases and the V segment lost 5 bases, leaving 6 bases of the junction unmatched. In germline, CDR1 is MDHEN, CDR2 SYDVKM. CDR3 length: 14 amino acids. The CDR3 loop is CASSPRTGLYGYTF. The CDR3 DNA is TGTGCCAGCAGTCCCCGGACAGGGCTCTATGGCTACACCTTC.

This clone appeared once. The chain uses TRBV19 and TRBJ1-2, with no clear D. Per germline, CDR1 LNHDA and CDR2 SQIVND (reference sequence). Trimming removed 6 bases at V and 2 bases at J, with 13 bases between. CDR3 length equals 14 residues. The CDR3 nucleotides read TGTGCCAGTAGGGTCTCTGGGGAGAACTATGGCTACACCTTC. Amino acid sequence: CASRVSGENYGYTF.

In DNA, the CDR3 is TGTGCTGCCGGGACAGACACCGGGGAGCTGTTTTTT. It translates to CAAGTDTGELFF. V gene TRBV27 combines with J gene TRBJ2-2; 7 bases are shared with TRBD1. Germline V gene sequence: CDR1 MNHEY, CDR2 SMNVEV (reference sequence). The CDR3 extends over 12 amino acids.

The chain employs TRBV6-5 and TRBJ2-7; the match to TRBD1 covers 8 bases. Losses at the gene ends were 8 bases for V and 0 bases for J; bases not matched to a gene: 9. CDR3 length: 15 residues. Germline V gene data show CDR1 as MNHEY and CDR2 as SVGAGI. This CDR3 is CASGTGHSSSYEQYF. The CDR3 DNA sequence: TGTGCCAGCGGGACAGGCCATAGTAGCTCCTACGAGCAGTACTTC.

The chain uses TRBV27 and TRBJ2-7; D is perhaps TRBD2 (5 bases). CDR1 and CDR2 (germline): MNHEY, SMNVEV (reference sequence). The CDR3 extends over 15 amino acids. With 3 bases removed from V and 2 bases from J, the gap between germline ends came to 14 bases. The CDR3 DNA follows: TGTGCCAGCAGTTTCGGAGAGGGCCCTACCTACGAGCAGTACTTC. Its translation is CASSFGEGPTYEQYF.

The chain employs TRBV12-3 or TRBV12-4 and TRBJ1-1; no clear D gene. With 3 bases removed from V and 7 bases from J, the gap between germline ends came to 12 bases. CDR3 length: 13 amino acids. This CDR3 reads CASSFGPTSEAFF. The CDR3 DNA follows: TGTGCCAGCAGTTTTGGGCCGACCAGTGAAGCTTTCTTT.

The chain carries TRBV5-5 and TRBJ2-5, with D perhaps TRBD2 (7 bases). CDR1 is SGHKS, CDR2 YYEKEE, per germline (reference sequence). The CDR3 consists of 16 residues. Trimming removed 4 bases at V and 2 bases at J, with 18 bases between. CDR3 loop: CASSLKGGALQETQYF. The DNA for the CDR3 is TGTGCCAGCAGCCTGAAGGGGGGGGCATTACAAGAGACCCAGTACTTC. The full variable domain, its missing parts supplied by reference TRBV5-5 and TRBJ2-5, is DAGVTQSPTHLIKTRGQQVTLRCSPISGHKSVSWYQQVLGQGPQFIFQYYEKEERGRGNFPDRFSARQFPNYSSELNVNALLLGDSALYLCASSLKGGALQETQYFGPGTRLLVL.

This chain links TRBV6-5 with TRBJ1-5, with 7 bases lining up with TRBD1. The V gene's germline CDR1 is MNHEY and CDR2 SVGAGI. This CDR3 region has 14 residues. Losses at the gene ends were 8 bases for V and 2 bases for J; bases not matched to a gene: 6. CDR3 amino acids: CASWTGQRNQPQHF. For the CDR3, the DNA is TGTGCCAGCTGGACGGGACAGCGCAATCAGCCCCAGCATTTT.

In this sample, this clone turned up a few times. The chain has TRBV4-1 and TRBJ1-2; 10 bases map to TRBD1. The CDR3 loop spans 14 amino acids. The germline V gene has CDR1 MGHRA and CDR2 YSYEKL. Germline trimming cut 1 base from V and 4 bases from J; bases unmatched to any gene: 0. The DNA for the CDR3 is TGCGCCAGCAGCCAAGGGACAGGGGGCTATGGCTACACCTTC. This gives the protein CASSQGTGGYGYTF.

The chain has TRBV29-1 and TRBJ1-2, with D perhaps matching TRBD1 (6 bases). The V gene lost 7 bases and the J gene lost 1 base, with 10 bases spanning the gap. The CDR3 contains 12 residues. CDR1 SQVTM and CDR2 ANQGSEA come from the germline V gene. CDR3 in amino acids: CSDRDVNYGYTF. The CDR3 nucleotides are TGCAGCGACAGGGACGTTAACTATGGCTACACCTTC.

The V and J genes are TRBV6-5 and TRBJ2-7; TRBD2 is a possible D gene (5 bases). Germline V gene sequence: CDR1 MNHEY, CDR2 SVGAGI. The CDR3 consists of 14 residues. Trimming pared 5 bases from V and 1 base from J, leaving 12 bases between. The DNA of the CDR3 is TGTGCCAGCAGTCCACTAGACTGGTCCTACGAGCAGTACTTC. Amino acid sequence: CASSPLDWSYEQYF.

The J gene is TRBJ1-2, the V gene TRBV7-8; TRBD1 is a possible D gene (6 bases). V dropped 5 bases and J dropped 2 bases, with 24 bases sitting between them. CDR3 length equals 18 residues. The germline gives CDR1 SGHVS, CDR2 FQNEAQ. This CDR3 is CASSTAPGGDGFNYGYTF. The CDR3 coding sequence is TGTGCCAGCAGCACCGCCCCGGGGGGCGATGGATTCAACTATGGCTACACCTTC.

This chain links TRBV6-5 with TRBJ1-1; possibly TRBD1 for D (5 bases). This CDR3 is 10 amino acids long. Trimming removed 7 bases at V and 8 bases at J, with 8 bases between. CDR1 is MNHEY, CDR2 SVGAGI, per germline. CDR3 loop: CASTKGEAFF. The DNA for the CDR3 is TGTGCCAGCACTAAGGGGGAAGCTTTCTTT.

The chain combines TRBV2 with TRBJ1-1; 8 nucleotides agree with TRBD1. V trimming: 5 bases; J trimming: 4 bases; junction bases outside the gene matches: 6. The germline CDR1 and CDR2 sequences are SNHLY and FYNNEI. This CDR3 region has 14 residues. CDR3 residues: CASSPTGAGTEAFF. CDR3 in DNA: TGTGCCAGCAGTCCGACAGGGGCGGGCACTGAAGCTTTCTTT.

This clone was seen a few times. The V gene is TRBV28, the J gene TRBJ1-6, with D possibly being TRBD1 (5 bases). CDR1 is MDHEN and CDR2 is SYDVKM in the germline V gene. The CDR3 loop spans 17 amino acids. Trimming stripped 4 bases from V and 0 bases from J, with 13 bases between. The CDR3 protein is CASSSGDLGSYNSPLHF. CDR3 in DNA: TGTGCCAGCAGTTCGGGGGATCTGGGCTCCTATAATTCACCCCTCCACTTT. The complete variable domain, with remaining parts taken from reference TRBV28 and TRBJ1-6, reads DVKVTQSSRYLVKRTGEKVFLECVQDMDHENMFWYRQDPGLGLRLIYFSYDVKMKEKGDIPEGYSVSREKKERFSLILESASTNQTSMYLCASSSGDLGSYNSPLHFGNGTRLTVT.

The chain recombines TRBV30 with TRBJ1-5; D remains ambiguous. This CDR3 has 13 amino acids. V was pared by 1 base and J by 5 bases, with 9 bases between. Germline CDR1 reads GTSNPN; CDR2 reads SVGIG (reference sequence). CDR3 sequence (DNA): TGTGCCTGGAGTGCGGGGATTTATCAGCCCCAGCATTTT. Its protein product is CAWSAGIYQPQHF.

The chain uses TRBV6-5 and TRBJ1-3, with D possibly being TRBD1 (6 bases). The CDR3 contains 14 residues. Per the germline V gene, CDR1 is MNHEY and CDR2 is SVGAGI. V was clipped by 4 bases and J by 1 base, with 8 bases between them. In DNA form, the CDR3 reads TGTGCCAGCAGTTGGACAGATTCTGGAAACACCATATATTTT. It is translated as CASSWTDSGNTIYF.

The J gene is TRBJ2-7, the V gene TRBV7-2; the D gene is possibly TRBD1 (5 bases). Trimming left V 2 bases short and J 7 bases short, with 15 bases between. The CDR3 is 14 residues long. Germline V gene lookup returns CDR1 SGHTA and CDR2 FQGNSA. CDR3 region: CASSLPKPWTEQYF. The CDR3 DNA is TGTGCCAGCAGCTTACCCAAACCCTGGACAGAGCAGTACTTC.

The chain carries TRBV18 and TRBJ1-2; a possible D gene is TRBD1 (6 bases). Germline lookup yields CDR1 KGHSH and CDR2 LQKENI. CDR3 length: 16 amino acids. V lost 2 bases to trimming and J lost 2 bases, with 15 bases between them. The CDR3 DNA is TGTGCCAGCTCACCAACAACCGGGACACGAAACTATGGCTACACCTTC. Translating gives CASSPTTGTRNYGYTF.

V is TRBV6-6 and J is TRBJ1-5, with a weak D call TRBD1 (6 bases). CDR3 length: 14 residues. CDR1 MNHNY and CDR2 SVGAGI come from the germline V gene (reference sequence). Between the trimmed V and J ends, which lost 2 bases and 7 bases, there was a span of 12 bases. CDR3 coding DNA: TGTGCCAGCAGTTACGGGACATTCGGGCAGCCCCAGCATTTT. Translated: CASSYGTFGQPQHF.

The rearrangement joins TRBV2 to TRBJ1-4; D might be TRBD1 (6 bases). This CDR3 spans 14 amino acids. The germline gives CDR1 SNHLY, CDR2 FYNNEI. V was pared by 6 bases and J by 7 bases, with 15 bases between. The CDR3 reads CASRPTGHGEKLFF. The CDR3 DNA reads TGTGCCAGCAGACCGACAGGACATGGTGAAAAACTGTTTTTT.

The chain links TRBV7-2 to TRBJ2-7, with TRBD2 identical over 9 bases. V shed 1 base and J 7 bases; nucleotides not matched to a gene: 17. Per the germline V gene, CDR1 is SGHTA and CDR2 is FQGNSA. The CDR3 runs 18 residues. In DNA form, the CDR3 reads TGTGCCAGCAGCTTAGGAGGGCTAGCGGGGTTATCGACCGGGGAGCAGTACTTC. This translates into CASSLGGLAGLSTGEQYF.

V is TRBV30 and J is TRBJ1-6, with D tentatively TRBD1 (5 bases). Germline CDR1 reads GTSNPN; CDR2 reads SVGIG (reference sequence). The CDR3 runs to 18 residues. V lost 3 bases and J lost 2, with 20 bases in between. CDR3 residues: CAWRGGRAGTTYNSPLHF. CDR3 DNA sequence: TGTGCCTGGAGGGGGGGGAGAGCAGGGACTACCTATAATTCACCCCTCCACTTT.